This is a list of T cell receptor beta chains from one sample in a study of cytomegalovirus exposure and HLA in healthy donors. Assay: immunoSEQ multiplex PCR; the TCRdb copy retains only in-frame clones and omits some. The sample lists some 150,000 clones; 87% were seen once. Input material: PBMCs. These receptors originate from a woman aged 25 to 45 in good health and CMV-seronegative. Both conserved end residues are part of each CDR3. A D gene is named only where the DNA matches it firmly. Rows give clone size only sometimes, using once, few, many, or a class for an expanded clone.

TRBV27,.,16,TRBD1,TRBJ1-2,TGTGCCAGCAGGAGCTGGGGACAGGGTGTAGGACATGGCTACACCTTC,CASRSWGQGVGHGYTF
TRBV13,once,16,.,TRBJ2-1,TGTGCCAGCAGCTTACGGGCAGGGGCGATATACAATGAGCAGTTCTTC,CASSLRAGAIYNEQFF
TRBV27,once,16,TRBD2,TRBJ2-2,TGTGCCAGCAGTTTATGGGCGGGGGCGAACACCGGGGAGCTGTTTTTT,CASSLWAGANTGELFF
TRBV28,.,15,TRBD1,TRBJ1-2,TGTGCCAGCAGTTTCCGACAGGGAACCCACTATGGCTACACCTTC,CASSFRQGTHYGYTF
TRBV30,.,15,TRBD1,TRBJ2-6,TGTGCCTGGGACAGGGGGCCCTCTGGGGCCAACGTCCTGACTTTC,CAWDRGPSGANVLTF
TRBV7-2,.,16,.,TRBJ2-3,TGTGCCAGCAGCCGTCGACAGAGATCTAGCACAGATACGCAGTATTTT,CASSRRQRSSTDTQYF
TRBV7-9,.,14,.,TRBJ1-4,TGTGCCAGCAGCTCCCAGGGTAATAATGAAAAACTGTTTTTT,CASSSQGNNEKLFF
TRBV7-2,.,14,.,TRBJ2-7,TGTGCCAGCAGCTTATACGGAACCACGAGCAGGGAGTACTTC,CASSLYGTTSREYF
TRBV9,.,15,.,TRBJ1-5,TGTGCCAGCAGCGTAGGGGGACTGCACAATCGGCCCCAGCATTTT,CASSVGGLHNRPQHF
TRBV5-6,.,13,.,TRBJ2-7,TGTGCCAGCAGCTTCTTCCAGGGCTACGAGCAGTACTTC,CASSFFQGYEQYF
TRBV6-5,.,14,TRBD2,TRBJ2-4,TGTGCCAGCTCCCTTGGGGGGGGTTTAAACATTCAGTACTTC,CASSLGGGLNIQYF
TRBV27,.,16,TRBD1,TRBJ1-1,TGTGCCAGCAGTCCTCGGACAGGGGGGGTGAACACTGAAGCTTTCTTT,CASSPRTGGVNTEAFF
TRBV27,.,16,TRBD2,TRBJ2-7,TGTGCCAGCAGTCCTCGGACTAGCGGGGTACAGTACGAGCAGTACTTC,CASSPRTSGVQYEQYF
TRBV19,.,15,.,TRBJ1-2,TGTGCCAGTAGTATGCCCGCGGACAGTTATGTTGGCTACACCTTC,CASSMPADSYVGYTF
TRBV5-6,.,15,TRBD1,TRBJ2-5,TGTGCCAGCAGCCCGGACAGGGCGGGTTCGGAGACCCAGTACTTC,CASSPDRAGSETQYF
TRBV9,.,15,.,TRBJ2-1,TGTGCCAGCAGCGTCGACTATCCCCTTTACAATGAGCAGTTCTTC,CASSVDYPLYNEQFF
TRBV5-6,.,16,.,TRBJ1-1,TGTGCCAGCACCCTTTTTGATGGGGTGGCGGGCTCTGAAGCTTTCTTT,CASTLFDGVAGSEAFF
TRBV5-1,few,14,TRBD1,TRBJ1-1,TGCGCCAGCACGCGGGACAGGGGGGACACTGAAGCTTTCTTT,CASTRDRGDTEAFF
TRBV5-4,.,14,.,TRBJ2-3,TGTGCCAGCAGCTTTGACAGGAGCACAGATACGCAGTATTTT,CASSFDRSTDTQYF
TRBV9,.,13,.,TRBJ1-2,TGTGCCAGCAGCGTAGAAGTGGCGGCTGGCTACACCTTC,CASSVEVAAGYTF
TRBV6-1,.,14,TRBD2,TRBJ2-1,TGTGCCAGCATAGCGGGAGGGCCCAGGAATGAGCAGTTCTTC,CASIAGGPRNEQFF
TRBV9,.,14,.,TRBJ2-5,TGTGCCAGCAGCGTAGCTACGGGGGAAGAGACCCAGTACTTC,CASSVATGEETQYF
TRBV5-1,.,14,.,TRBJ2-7,TGCGCCAGCAGCATCAGGGGGTTTGGGGGGGAGCAGTACTTC,CASSIRGFGGEQYF
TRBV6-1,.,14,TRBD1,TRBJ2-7,TGTGCCACTCGACTGGACAGGGGTGCCGGCGAGCAGTACTTC,CATRLDRGAGEQYF
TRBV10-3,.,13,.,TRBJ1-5,TGTGCCATCAGTGGGGGCGGAAATCAGCCCCAGCATTTT,CAISGGGNQPQHF
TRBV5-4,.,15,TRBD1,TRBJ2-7,TGTGCCAGCAGCTCGGGACAGGGCTACTCCTACGAGCAGTACTTC,CASSSGQGYSYEQYF
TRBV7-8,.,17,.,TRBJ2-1,TGTGCCAGCAGCCCCAGAGGCAGTTGGCCTCACTACAATGAGCAGTTCTTC,CASSPRGSWPHYNEQFF
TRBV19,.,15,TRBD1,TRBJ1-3,TGTGCCAGTAGTACCACCGGGACAGGGGGAAACACCATATATTTT,CASSTTGTGGNTIYF
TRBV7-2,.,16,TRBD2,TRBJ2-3,TGTGCCAGCAGCTTAGAGCTAGCGGGGGGAATAGATACGCAGTATTTT,CASSLELAGGIDTQYF
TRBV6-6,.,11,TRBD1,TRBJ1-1,TGTGCCAGCAGTTACTCCAGGGGGGATTTCTTT,CASSYSRGDFF
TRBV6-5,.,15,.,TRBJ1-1,TGTGCCAGCAGCCGGGGGGGGGTAGCGGGCCTAGAAGCTTTCTTT,CASSRGGVAGLEAFF
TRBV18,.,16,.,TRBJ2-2,TGTGCCAGCTCACCGTTTACGAGACGAGGGACCGGGGAGCTGTTTTTT,CASSPFTRRGTGELFF
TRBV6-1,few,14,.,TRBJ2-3,TGTGCCAGCAGTGGTGGGCAGTTCTTCGATACGCAGTATTTT,CASSGGQFFDTQYF
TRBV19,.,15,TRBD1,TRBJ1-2,TGTGCCAGTAGTTCAGCCCCGGGACAGGAAAATGGCTACACCTTC,CASSSAPGQENGYTF
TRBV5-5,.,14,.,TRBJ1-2,TGTGCCAGCAGCTTGGCCGCAGGGAACTATGGCTACACCTTC,CASSLAAGNYGYTF
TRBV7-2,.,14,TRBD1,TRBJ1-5,TGTGCCAGCAGCCCGGGACAGGGGGCTCGGCCCCAGCATTTT,CASSPGQGARPQHF
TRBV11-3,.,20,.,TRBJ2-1,TGTGCCAGCAGCTTAGAGGGGAGATTTAGGGTACAGGGCTCTTACAATGAGCAGTTCTTC,CASSLEGRFRVQGSYNEQFF
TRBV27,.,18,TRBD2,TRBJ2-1,TGTGCCAGCAGTTTAAGGTTAGCGGGAGGGCCTGTTCCCAATGAGCAGTTCTTC,CASSLRLAGGPVPNEQFF
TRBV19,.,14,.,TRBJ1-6,TGTGCCAGTAGTATGGCGGCCCAAAATTCACCCCTCCACTTT,CASSMAAQNSPLHF
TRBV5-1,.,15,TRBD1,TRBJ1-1,TGCGCCAGCAGTCGGGACAGGGTACGAATCGCTGAAGCTTTCTTT,CASSRDRVRIAEAFF
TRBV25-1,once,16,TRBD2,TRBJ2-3,TGTGCCAGCAGTCCGGGACTAGCGGGAAAGAAGGATACGCAGTATTTT,CASSPGLAGKKDTQYF
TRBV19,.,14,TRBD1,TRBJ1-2,TGTGCCAGTAGTTCAGGGACAGGGGTGCATGGCTACACCTTC,CASSSGTGVHGYTF
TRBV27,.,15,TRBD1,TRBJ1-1,TGTGCCAGCAGTTCCCCGGGACAGGGCTTAACTGAAGCTTTCTTT,CASSSPGQGLTEAFF
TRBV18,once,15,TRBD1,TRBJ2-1,TGTGCCAGCTCACCACAGGGGGCTGTGGGCAATGAGCAGTTCTTC,CASSPQGAVGNEQFF
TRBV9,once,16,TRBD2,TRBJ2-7,TGTGCCAGCAGCGTAGGACCTGGCGGGGGAAGGTACGAGCAGTACTTC,CASSVGPGGGRYEQYF